This entry is about one T cell receptor beta chain. Its antigen remains unidentified. The data were taken from a study of shared clonotypes between healthy human individuals. General observations from the study: Relative to their counterparts shared across all four donors, non-shared clonotypes exhibited diminished generation probabilities. Large sequencing depth failed to make sorted-subset sequencing complete, rarefaction showed. Generally, estimated richness proved larger in naive subsets than it did in memory subsets.

Deletions cut 1 base from V and 2 bases from J, with 13 bases between. Germline values: CDR1 SGHRS, CDR2 YFSETQ. The CDR3 runs to 16 residues. The assay was immunoSEQ multiplex PCR, and TCRdb's table has in-frame clones only and misses some. Counted here are roughly 1.4 million clones, around 98.5% occurring once; the ten biggest clones make up approximately 0.4%. V and J are TRBV5-1 and TRBJ2-1; the D gene is possibly TRBD1 (6 bases). This TCR was recovered from a young man in good health. Source material: naive CD4+ T cells sorted from blood. The sample's subset: CD45RA+ positively selected. CDR3: CASSLSQGFPYNEQFF. CDR3 nucleotide sequence: TGCGCCAGCAGCTTGTCCCAGGGGTTCCCCTACAATGAGCAGTTCTTC.